This T cell receptor beta chain stems from a study of blood T cell repertoires in COVID-19. Study details: In each case, the material was cDNA or gDNA derived from T cells, B-cell-depleted T cells, or PBMCs.

In germline, CDR1 is SGHDT, CDR2 YYEEEE. V was shortened by 4 bases and J by 7 bases, with 8 bases between the two germline ends. The CDR3 is 11 residues long. Assay: immunoSEQ multiplex PCR; the TCRdb copy retains only in-frame clones and omits some. The table includes some 220,000 clones, 80% to 85% detected once. The V gene is TRBV5-6, the J gene TRBJ1-1; the D is unclear. Specimen: peripheral blood. The sequence derives from a woman in her twenties or thirties who had recovered from COVID-19. CDR3 loop: CASSVGFEAFF. Written as DNA, the CDR3 is TGTGCCAGCAGCGTCGGTTTTGAAGCTTTCTTT.